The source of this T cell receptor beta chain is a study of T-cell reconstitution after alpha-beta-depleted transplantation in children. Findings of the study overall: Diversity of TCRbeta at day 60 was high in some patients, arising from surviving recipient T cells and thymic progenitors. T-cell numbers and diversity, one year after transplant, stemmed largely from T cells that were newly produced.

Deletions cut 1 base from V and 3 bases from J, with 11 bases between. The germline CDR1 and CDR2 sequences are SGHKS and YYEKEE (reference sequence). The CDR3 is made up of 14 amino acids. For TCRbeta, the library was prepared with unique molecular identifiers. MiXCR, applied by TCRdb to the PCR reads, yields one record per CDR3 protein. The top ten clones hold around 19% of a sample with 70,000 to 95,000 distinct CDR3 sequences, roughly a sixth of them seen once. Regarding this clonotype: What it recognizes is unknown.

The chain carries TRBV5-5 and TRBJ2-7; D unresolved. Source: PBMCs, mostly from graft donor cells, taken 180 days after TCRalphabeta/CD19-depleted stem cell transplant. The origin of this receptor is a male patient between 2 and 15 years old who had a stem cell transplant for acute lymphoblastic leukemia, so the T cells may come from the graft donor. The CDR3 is CASSLLQERYEQYF. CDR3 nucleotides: TGTGCCAGCAGCTTGCTGCAAGAACGCTACGAGCAGTACTTC.